This TCR beta chain was retrieved from a study of OX40 agonist ivuxolimab in advanced cancers. Looking at the study overall: Ivuxolimab was a fully human IgG2 agonistic monoclonal antibody targeting the costimulatory receptor OX40 (CD134). Intravenous ivuxolimab was administered to patients every 2 weeks at six dose levels: 0.01, 0.1, 0.3, 1.5, 3 and 10 mg/kg. Of the roughly 54 dose-escalation patients, hepatocellular carcinoma was present in around 20, melanoma in some 15, renal cell carcinoma in 9 and head and neck cancer in 9. The dose-escalation cohort was roughly 83% male with a mean age of roughly 60 years, ranging from roughly 23 to 90. Prior anti-PD-1, anti-PD-L1 or anti-CTLA-4 therapy was permitted, and approximately 40% of dose-escalation patients had received checkpoint inhibitors. Partial responses were achieved by three dose-escalation patients, of whom one had hepatocellular carcinoma and two had cutaneous melanoma. Peripheral TCRbeta sequencing aimed to test whether ivuxolimab altered TCR sequence diversity and caused clonal T-cell expansion. The paper covers the monotherapy dose-escalation part of the phase I ivuxolimab trial, which included N ≈ 54 patients. Overall study outcomes, separate from this receptor: Partial responders in the 0.1-3.0 mg/kg groups had among the lowest normalized peripheral clonal expansion, especially among CD8+ T cells. Low levels of normalized T-cell clonal expansion were also seen in some nonresponding patients. Clonal expansion of both CD4+ and CD8+ blood T cells was observed from baseline to week 6 at doses 0.1 to 3.0 mg/kg. Which antigens the clonally expanded peripheral T cells were specific for was not determined. After ivuxolimab, more expanded clones were found on average in CD8+ T cells than in CD4+ T cells.

For sequencing of the TCRbeta CDR3 region, genomic DNA was extracted from the sorted cells. The immunoSEQ Assay was used for sequencing of TCRbeta CDR3 regions. The immuneACCESS repertoire file appears here via TCRdb, limited to in-frame rearrangements. These files lack a portion of the clones; in checked studies, under half of the deficit traces to unresolved V genes, and the cause of the others is not known. This sample holds under 70,000 clones; roughly 88% were observed only once. Of the sample, more than 0.9% falls within the top ten clones. The CDR3 numbers 14 residues from cysteine through phenylalanine. Only CDR3 DNA remains: 42 bases, in frame from the first base. V is clipped by 4 bases and J by 11 bases, and the sequence between their germline boundaries is 19 bases long. For CDR1 and CDR2, the germline V gene (reference sequence) lists LNHDA and SQIVND. The trial excluded patients who had a history of autoimmune disease or who were on systemic immunosuppression. Peripheral blood for TCR sequencing was drawn from every dose cohort at baseline, at cycle 4 day 1 and at cycle 7 day 1. The samples were taken from a phase I, first-in-human, multicenter, open-label dose-escalation trial of ivuxolimab. Adults with locally advanced or metastatic melanoma, renal cell, hepatocellular, or head and neck squamous cell carcinoma were enrolled in the trial. Before TCR sequencing, CD4+ and CD8+ T cells were separately sorted from peripheral blood.

On this clone itself: Its antigen remains unidentified. Per-base quality was not reported, and no clone a single base away is much larger than it.

This clonotype was sampled from an adult with an advanced solid tumor such as melanoma, head and neck, liver or kidney cancer. The sequences come from CD4+ or CD8+ T cells sorted from blood, collected in a trial of the OX40 agonist ivuxolimab. This receptor chain uses TRBV19 and TRBJ2-3; tentative D gene TRBD2, with 6 bases matching. The CDR3 region: CASSTQRDFLLQYF. The nucleotides read TGTGCCAGTAGTACCCAACGGGACTTCCTGCTGCAGTATTTT.